The clone carrying this T cell receptor beta chain was counted many times. CDR3 length equals 14 residues. The germline V and J ends were trimmed by 5 bases and 5 bases, with 13 bases remaining between them. The germline gives CDR1 PRHDT, CDR2 FYEKMQ (reference sequence). This entry comes from a study of spatial heterogeneity in lung cancer. The time point: blood at routine non-recurrence follow-up after resection. TCRdb ran MiXCR on the 5' RACE reads and lists one entry per CDR3 protein. The sample has around 20,000 distinct CDR3 sequences, 7% to 10% seen once. The chain is built from TRBV13 and TRBJ2-1; TRBD2 is a possible D gene (5 bases). The clonotype originates from a male donor with early-stage non-small cell lung cancer. The material was PBMCs, obtained at follow-up. CDR3 region: CASSDRTGNNEQFF. CDR3 in DNA: TGTGCCAGCAGCGACCGGACGGGGAACAATGAGCAGTTCTTC.